Listed here are 32 T cell receptor beta chains from one sample, sequenced in a study of blood T cells in healthy people across ages. Next came a second PCR, run for about 6 to 11 cycles, which used a sample-barcoded 5' primer along with a J-beta primer mix. MiXCR, run by TCRdb on the 5' RACE reads, gives a single entry per CDR3 protein. The sample shows about 1 million distinct CDR3 sequences, 40% to 50% of them seen only once. Sequenced sample: blood. All receptors derive from a woman aged 55-69 years in good health.

This clonotype occurred a few times. The rearrangement uses TRBV12-3 or TRBV12-4 and TRBJ2-1; 10 bases line up with TRBD2. CDR3 length equals 15 residues. Losses at the gene ends were 7 bases for V and 5 bases for J; bases not matched to a gene: 8. CDR3 in DNA: TGTGCCAGCACCTTAGGACTAGCGGAAAACAATGAGCAGTTCTTC. It is translated as CASTLGLAENNEQFF.

This chain connects TRBV9 to TRBJ2-1, with TRBD2 matching 10 bases. Unmatched junction bases numbered 8, after V lost 0 bases and J lost 8 bases. The germline CDR1 and CDR2 sequences are SGDLS and YYNGEE. The CDR3 has 16 amino acids. CDR3 nucleotides: TGTGCCAGCAGCGTAGATCTAGCGGGAGTCGTTGATGAGCAGTTCTTC. Its translation is CASSVDLAGVVDEQFF.

The chain recombines TRBV6-5 with TRBJ2-3; the match to TRBD1 covers 7 bases. This CDR3 comprises 15 residues. Unmatched junction bases numbered 6, after V lost 6 bases and J lost 0 bases. The germline V gene has CDR1 MNHEY and CDR2 SVGAGI. CDR3 in amino acids: CASSGTASSTDTQYF. CDR3 DNA sequence: TGTGCCAGCAGCGGGACAGCTTCTAGCACAGATACGCAGTATTTT.

The rearrangement uses TRBV30 and TRBJ1-5; a possible D gene is TRBD1 (6 bases). Trimming left V 1 base short and J 4 bases short, with 8 bases between. The CDR3 consists of 13 residues. Germline loops: CDR1 GTSNPN, CDR2 SVGIG (reference sequence). CDR3 coding DNA: TGTGCCTGGAGTGAGGACAGAAATCAGCCCCAGCATTTT. Encoded protein: CAWSEDRNQPQHF.

This clonotype turned up a few times. The V and J genes are TRBV15 and TRBJ2-2; 10 nucleotides line up with TRBD2. Germline assignment: CDR1 LNHNV and CDR2 YYDKDF (reference sequence). The ends lost 5 bases at V and 7 bases at J; junction bases unmatched: 13. The CDR3 totals 17 residues. The CDR3 coding sequence is TGTGCCACCAGCGGGGCTAGCGGGAGACGTGATGTCGGGGAGCTGTTTTTT. It codes for CATSGASGRRDVGELFF. Full variable domain (rest looked up from reference TRBV15 and TRBJ2-2): DAMVIQNPRYQVTQFGKPVTLSCSQTLNHNVMYWYQQKSSQAPKLLFHYYDKDFNNEADTPDNFQSRRPNTSFCFLDIRSPGLGDTAMYLCATSGASGRRDVGELFFGEGSRLTVL.

This clonotype has more than one count but fewer than ten. V gene TRBV11-2 combines with J gene TRBJ2-7; TRBD2 is a possible D gene (7 bases). The ends were cut back, 2 bases at V and 6 bases at J, with 29 bases in the middle. The CDR3 has 19 residues. Germline V lookup: CDR1 SGHAT, CDR2 FQNNGV. In DNA form, the CDR3 reads TGTGCCAGCAGCTTAACCCAGGGGAGAAGGGACTATGGGCCTACCGAGCAGTACTTC. It yields the protein CASSLTQGRRDYGPTEQYF.

The chain links TRBV6-5 to TRBJ2-4, with D perhaps matching TRBD1 (5 bases). Germline loops: CDR1 MNHEY, CDR2 SVGAGI. Trimming stripped 6 bases from V and 13 bases from J, with 22 bases between. This CDR3 is 14 amino acids long. The CDR3 reads CASRPQDRFEEQYF. DNA of the CDR3: TGTGCCAGCAGACCACAGGACCGCTTCGAAGAGCAGTACTTC.

The CDR3 reads CASSQESGTSSYNEQFF. The CDR3 DNA reads TGTGCCAGCAGCCAAGAGAGCGGCACAAGCTCCTACAATGAGCAGTTCTTC. The chain employs TRBV3-1 and TRBJ2-1, with D maybe TRBD2 (5 bases). V dropped 0 bases and J dropped 0 bases, with 12 bases sitting between them. There are 17 residues in the CDR3. Germline loops: CDR1 LGHDT, CDR2 YNNKEL (reference sequence).

V is TRBV20-1 and J is TRBJ2-7; D is possibly TRBD1 (7 bases). Germline lookup yields CDR1 DFQATT and CDR2 SNEGSKA (reference sequence). The length of the CDR3 is 14 residues. In DNA, the CDR3 is TGCAGCGCAACAGGGGAGGTGTTTCGGTACGAGCAGTACTTC. Amino acids: CSATGEVFRYEQYF.

This clonotype was observed once. V usage is TRBV5-1 and J usage is TRBJ2-5; TRBD1 or TRBD2 may be the D gene (5 bases each). TRBJ2-7 explains the end of the DNA better; the J call may be wrong. From germline, CDR1 is SGHRS and CDR2 YFSETQ. The CDR3 covers 16 residues. The CDR3 reads CASSFGPQGSDYEQYF. CDR3 coding DNA: TGCGCCAGCAGCTTTGGCCCCCAGGGTAGCGACTACGAGCAGTACTTC.

This clonotype was detected only a few times. V is TRBV27 and J is TRBJ2-1, with a possible D match to TRBD1 (5 bases). Trimming removed 8 bases at V and 9 bases at J, with 11 bases between. In germline, CDR1 is MNHEY, CDR2 SMNVEV (reference sequence). There are 11 residues in the CDR3. The CDR3 loop reads CASGRGAEQFF. The CDR3 DNA sequence: TGTGCCAGCGGAAGGGGTGCTGAGCAGTTCTTC.

The rearrangement joins TRBV12-5 to TRBJ2-3, with D maybe TRBD2 (5 bases). Looked up from germline, CDR1 is LGHNT and CDR2 is FRNRAP. The CDR3 has 17 amino acids. V lost 1 base and J lost 2, with 16 bases in between. CDR3 nucleotide sequence: TGTGCTAGTGGTTTGGGACCTGGGGTAGCGAACACAGATACGCAGTATTTT. Translated: CASGLGPGVANTDTQYF.

The chain joins TRBV6-5 to TRBJ2-7, with 7 bases lining up with TRBD2. The CDR3 is 16 residues long. V gave up 1 base and J gave up 7 bases; unmatched junction bases: 13. Germline V gene lookup returns CDR1 MNHEY and CDR2 SVGAGI. CDR3 DNA: TGTGCCAGCAGTTACTTTGGGGGGGTAGGCTTGTGGGAGCAGTACTTC. This gives the protein CASSYFGGVGLWEQYF.

This clonotype was observed a few times. The chain uses TRBV7-2 and TRBJ2-3; possibly TRBD1 or TRBD2 for D (5 bases each). Germline values: CDR1 SGHTA, CDR2 FQGNSA. Trimming pared 6 bases from V and 4 bases from J, leaving 8 bases between. The CDR3 covers 12 residues. The CDR3 region is CASREGSDTQYF. DNA for the CDR3: TGTGCCAGCAGAGAGGGGTCAGATACGCAGTATTTT.

The chain uses TRBV19 and TRBJ2-7, with D perhaps TRBD2 (5 bases). Trimming left V 4 bases short and J 1 base short, with 11 bases between. Germline assignment: CDR1 LNHDA and CDR2 SQIVND (reference sequence). The CDR3 length is 14 residues. The CDR3 here is CASSNKRGSYEQYF. The CDR3 DNA sequence: TGTGCCAGTAGTAACAAGCGAGGGTCCTACGAGCAGTACTTC.

The V gene is TRBV2, the J gene TRBJ1-4; no definite D call. The CDR3 covers 14 residues. Per the germline V gene, CDR1 is SNHLY and CDR2 is FYNNEI. Trimming shortened V by 3 bases and J by 8 bases, and 13 bases separated the two germline ends. The CDR3 DNA reads TGTGCCAGCAGTGATAAGGAACCCCCCGAAAAACTGTTTTTT. It yields the protein CASSDKEPPEKLFF. Together with reference TRBV2 and TRBJ1-4, the CDR3 gives the full variable domain: EPEVTQTPSHQVTQMGQEVILRCVPISNHLYFYWYRQILGQKVEFLVSFYNNEISEKSEIFDDQFSVERPDGSNFTLKIRSTKLEDSAMYFCASSDKEPPEKLFFGSGTQLSVL.

This chain links TRBV3-1 with TRBJ2-1, with 7 bases aligning to TRBD1. From germline, CDR1 is LGHDT and CDR2 YNNKEL (reference sequence). This CDR3 is built from 13 residues. With 4 bases clipped from V and 7 bases from J, the junction kept 4 bases outside the gene matches. Here the CDR3 DNA reads TGTGCCAGCAGCCGAGACAGGGTTAATGAGCAGTTCTTC. It codes for CASSRDRVNEQFF.

This clonotype was counted a few times. The chain joins TRBV6-5 to TRBJ2-5; no clear D gene. Trimming cost V 2 bases and J 3 bases, with 10 bases left between them. The CDR3 spans 14 residues. Germline V CDR1 and CDR2: MNHEY, SVGAGI. CDR3: CASSYGANKETQYF. CDR3 DNA: TGTGCCAGCAGTTACGGTGCGAATAAAGAGACCCAGTACTTC.

The V call is TRBV28, the J call TRBJ2-7, with 10 bases aligning to TRBD1. Trimming cost V 8 bases and J 6 bases; bases outside gene matches: 10. The germline V gene has CDR1 MDHEN and CDR2 SYDVKM. This CDR3 contains 14 residues. CDR3 sequence (DNA): TGTGCCAGCGGAGGACAGGGGGTTTGGGGCGAGCAGTACTTC. It yields the protein CASGGQGVWGEQYF. Variable domain in full (rest from reference TRBV28 and TRBJ2-7): DVKVTQSSRYLVKRTGEKVFLECVQDMDHENMFWYRQDPGLGLRLIYFSYDVKMKEKGDIPEGYSVSREKKERFSLILESASTNQTSMYLCASGGQGVWGEQYFGPGTRLTVT.

The V call is TRBV5-6, the J call TRBJ2-1; D might be TRBD1 or TRBD2, each matching 5 bases. From germline, CDR1 is SGHDT and CDR2 YYEEEE. This CDR3 has 14 residues. V lost 4 bases, J lost 6 bases, and 14 bases lay in between. The CDR3, as DNA: TGTGCCAGCAGCGACCCGGGGCCCTTCAATGAGCAGTTCTTC. It is translated as CASSDPGPFNEQFF.

This clonotype was seen ten or more times. The chain links TRBV5-5 to TRBJ2-5; D is ambiguous. Germline CDR1 and CDR2: SGHKS and YYEKEE (reference sequence). Between the trimmed V and J ends, which lost 0 bases and 3 bases, there was a span of 6 bases. The CDR3 extends over 13 amino acids. DNA for the CDR3: TGTGCCAGCAGCTTGGGAACAGAAGAGACCCAGTACTTC. Translation gives CASSLGTEETQYF.

This chain connects TRBV9 to TRBJ2-3; D might be TRBD1 (6 bases). The CDR3 loop spans 19 amino acids. The germline gives CDR1 SGDLS, CDR2 YYNGEE. V was clipped by 2 bases and J by 0 bases, with 22 bases between them. CDR3: CASSVTLENRVLSTDTQYF. CDR3 DNA sequence: TGTGCCAGCAGCGTGACCTTGGAAAACAGGGTCCTAAGCACAGATACGCAGTATTTT. Full variable domain (remainder filled in from reference TRBV9 and TRBJ2-3): DSGVTQTPKHLITATGQRVTLRCSPRSGDLSVYWYQQSLDQGLQFLIQYYNGEERAKGNILERFSAQQFPDLHSELNLSSLELGDSALYFCASSVTLENRVLSTDTQYFGPGTRLTVL.

A note on this clonotype: A much larger clone lies one base from this, so it may be a read error. This chain links TRBV29-1 with TRBJ2-6; 8 bases are shared with TRBD2. Germline CDR1 SQVTM, CDR2 ANQGSEA. CDR3 length: 12 residues. CDR3 region: CSARGGADVLTF. DNA of the CDR3: TGCAGCGCCCGGGGGGGGGCCGACGTCCTGACTTTC.

The gene calls are TRBV4-1 and TRBJ1-2; 9 positions match TRBD1. Trimming at V came to 4 bases and at J to 8 bases, leaving 17 bases not matched to a gene. The CDR3 consists of 17 residues. Germline V CDR1 and CDR2: MGHRA, YSYEKL. DNA of the CDR3: TGCGCCAGCAGCCCCCCGGGACAGGGCCTATCTATGAGGGGCTACACCTTC. Its translation is CASSPPGQGLSMRGYTF.

The chain couples TRBV12-3 or TRBV12-4 to TRBJ2-3, with D possibly being TRBD2 (6 bases). Trimming shortened V by 3 bases and J by 4 bases, and 17 bases separated the two germline ends. The CDR3 extends over 16 amino acids. CDR3 protein: CASSFGGRVPADTQYF. The CDR3 nucleotides are TGTGCCAGCAGTTTCGGGGGACGAGTTCCCGCAGATACGCAGTATTTT.

The V and J genes are TRBV20-1 and TRBJ2-1, with a possible D match to TRBD2 (5 bases). The V gene's germline CDR1 is DFQATT and CDR2 SNEGSKA (reference sequence). CDR3 size: 13 residues. The germline V and J ends were trimmed by 3 bases and 7 bases, with 13 bases remaining between them. CDR3 nucleotide sequence: TGCAGTGCTAGTCTCAGGAGGTCGAATGAGCAGTTCTTC. It is translated as CSASLRRSNEQFF.

The chain uses TRBV29-1 and TRBJ2-2; D may be TRBD2 (7 bases). Between the trimmed V and J ends, which lost 6 bases and 4 bases, there was a span of 18 bases. There are 15 residues in the CDR3. Germline V gene sequence: CDR1 SQVTM, CDR2 ANQGSEA. CDR3 in DNA: TGCAGCGTCAAGGAGTTGGGGGGGCCCACCGGGGAGCTGTTTTTT. Protein sequence: CSVKELGGPTGELFF.

Only a few counts were recorded for this clonotype. The chain is built from TRBV7-9 and TRBJ2-7, with D maybe TRBD2 (6 bases). The V end lost 5 bases, the J end lost 2 bases, and 31 bases lay between the germline ends. CDR1 and CDR2 from the germline V gene are SEHNR and FQNEAQ (reference sequence). The CDR3 runs to 20 residues. The CDR3: CASSNKNKMSSPGDTYEQYF. CDR3 DNA: TGTGCCAGCAGCAACAAAAACAAAATGTCGTCACCGGGGGATACCTACGAGCAGTACTTC. Full variable domain (remainder filled in from reference TRBV7-9 and TRBJ2-7): DTGVSQNPRHKITKRGQNVTFRCDPISEHNRLYWYRQTLGQGPEFLTYFQNEAQLEKSRLLSDRFSAERPKGSFSTLEIQRTEQGDSAMYLCASSNKNKMSSPGDTYEQYFGPGTRLTVT.

V is TRBV20-1 and J is TRBJ2-1, with D perhaps TRBD2 (6 bases). Trimming removed 5 bases from V and 8 bases from J, with 25 bases in between. The CDR3 length is 16 residues. Germline CDR1 is DFQATT and CDR2 is SNEGSKA (reference sequence). CDR3 nucleotide sequence: TGCAGTGCTTCGAAGCTTGCCGGGACTCTCTCCTATGAGCAGTTCTTC. This encodes CSASKLAGTLSYEQFF.

The chain employs TRBV27 and TRBJ2-7; TRBD1 is a possible D gene (5 bases). The DNA end is a closer match to TRBJ2-4, so the J assignment may be wrong. The CDR3 spans 14 residues. The germline V gene has CDR1 MNHEY and CDR2 SMNVEV (reference sequence). The DNA of the CDR3 is TGTGCCAGCAGTTTACAGGGTACCGAAAACATTCAGTACTTC. Protein product: CASSLQGTENIQYF.

The genes are TRBV20-1 and TRBJ1-1; D not certain. Trimming left V 5 bases short and J 5 bases short, with 6 bases between. Germline CDR1 DFQATT, CDR2 SNEGSKA (reference sequence). This CDR3 is built from 10 residues. The CDR3 is CSAFLTEAFF. CDR3 DNA sequence: TGCAGTGCTTTCCTTACTGAAGCTTTCTTT.

This chain connects TRBV20-1 to TRBJ2-7; 9 nucleotides align to TRBD2. The end of the DNA fits TRBJ2-5 better, so the J call may be wrong. The CDR3 covers 15 residues. The germline gives CDR1 DFQATT, CDR2 SNEGSKA (reference sequence). CDR3 protein: CSARMASGIGVTQYF. CDR3 in DNA: TGCAGTGCTAGAATGGCTAGCGGGATTGGAGTGACCCAGTACTTC.